This TCR beta chain was obtained from a study of OX40 agonist ivuxolimab in advanced cancers. Generated by immunoSEQ multiplex PCR, the TCRdb table keeps only in-frame clones and is missing some. Of approximately 25,000 clones in the sample, about 85% are singletons; the top ten hold roughly 50%. In the case of this clone: The germline gene is not matched at one end of the junction; a read error may be the cause.

Looked up from germline, CDR1 is SSHAT and CDR2 is FNYEAQ (reference sequence). The CDR3 has 18 residues. The chain joins TRBV7-7 to TRBJ2-1; D may be TRBD1 or TRBD2 (6 bases each). The sequence derives from an adult with an advanced solid tumor such as melanoma, head and neck, liver or kidney cancer. The sequencing here drew on CD4+ or CD8+ T cells sorted from blood, taken in a trial of the OX40 agonist ivuxolimab. The CDR3 region is CASSPLRSVGGAGTEQFF. The CDR3 DNA reads TGTGCTAGCAGCCCACTCCGGAGTGTCGGGGGCGCGGGGACTGAGCAGTTCTTC. The entire variable domain, with the rest obtained from reference TRBV7-7 and TRBJ2-1, is as follows: GAGVSQSPRYKVTKRGQDVTLRCDPISSHATLYWYQQALGQGPEFLTYFNYEAQPDKSGLPSDRFSAERPEGSISTLTIQRTEQRDSAMYRCASSPLRSVGGAGTEQFFGPGTRLTVL.